A single sample is the source of the 30 T cell receptor beta chains below, sequenced in a study of blood T cell repertoires in COVID-19. Only in-frame clones appear in the TCRdb table, and some are missing; sequencing was by immunoSEQ multiplex PCR. Of tens of thousands of clones listed, roughly 88% are singletons. Sequencing input: peripheral blood. These receptors were taken from a woman of 80 years or more with acute or convalescent COVID-19.

This clone has a single count. V gene TRBV19 combines with J gene TRBJ2-2, with 9 positions matching TRBD1. With V trimmed by 4 bases and J by 6 bases, 3 bases remained unmatched. CDR3 length equals 14 residues. Germline values: CDR1 LNHDA, CDR2 SQIVND (reference sequence). The CDR3 nucleotides are TGTGCCAGTAGTACAAGACAGGGGGCCGGGGAGCTGTTTTTT. Protein product: CASSTRQGAGELFF.

V gene TRBV7-9 combines with J gene TRBJ2-7; 7 nucleotides line up with TRBD2. Germline V gives CDR1 SEHNR, CDR2 FQNEAQ (reference sequence). The CDR3 is 14 residues long. V lost 3 bases and J lost 3; bases outside the gene matches: 5. The CDR3: CASSFGLVGYEQYF. CDR3 nucleotide sequence: TGTGCCAGCAGCTTCGGACTAGTGGGCTACGAGCAGTACTTC.

This rearrangement joins TRBV19 to TRBJ1-5; TRBD1 is a possible D gene (5 bases). CDR3 length: 18 residues. The ends were cut back, 0 bases at V and 2 bases at J, with 17 bases in the middle. CDR1 and CDR2 (germline): LNHDA, SQIVND (reference sequence). CDR3 nucleotides: TGTGCCAGTAGTATAGATGTGGGGGGAGGATTTGGCAATCAGCCCCAGCATTTT. It is translated as CASSIDVGGGFGNQPQHF.

V usage is TRBV11-2 and J usage is TRBJ2-1, with 10 bases identical to TRBD2. V gave up 5 bases and J gave up 5 bases; unmatched junction bases: 6. Germline CDR1 reads SGHAT; CDR2 reads FQNNGV. CDR3 length: 15 amino acids. CDR3 sequence reads: CASSKRLAGDNEQFF. CDR3 bases: TGTGCCAGCAGCAAAAGGCTAGCGGGGGACAATGAGCAGTTCTTC. Complete variable domain (other parts from reference TRBV11-2 and TRBJ2-1): EAGVAQSPRYKIIEKRQSVAFWCNPISGHATLYWYQQILGQGPKLLIQFQNNGVVDDSQLPKDRFSAERLKGVDSTLKIQPAKLEDSAVYLCASSKRLAGDNEQFFGPGTRLTVL.

The sample holds a few counts of this clone. This chain joins TRBV4-1 and TRBJ2-1; TRBD2 matches 8 bases. In germline, CDR1 is MGHRA, CDR2 YSYEKL. Unmatched junction bases numbered 10, after V lost 0 bases and J lost 0 bases. CDR3 length: 19 residues. CDR3 bases: TGCGCCAGCAGCCAAGATGGCGGGGGGACTATCAGCTCCTACAATGAGCAGTTCTTC. It translates to CASSQDGGGTISSYNEQFF.

The chain uses TRBV4-3 and TRBJ1-1, with D possibly matching TRBD1 (6 bases). The CDR3 is 14 amino acids. Germline V gene sequence: CDR1 LGHNA, CDR2 YSLEER. Trimming left V 2 bases short and J 7 bases short, with 14 bases between. Written as DNA, the CDR3 is TGCGCCAGCAGCCAATCGACAGGCCCAAATGAAGCTTTCTTT. This translates into CASSQSTGPNEAFF.

Only a few counts were recorded for this clone. The chain uses TRBV7-3 and TRBJ2-7, with 9 nucleotides matching TRBD1. Germline loops: CDR1 SGHTA, CDR2 FQGTGA. The V segment lost 6 bases and the J segment 4 bases; nucleotides outside the gene matches: 4. The CDR3 spans 13 residues. This CDR3 reads CASRSGTGYEQYF. The DNA for the CDR3 is TGTGCCAGCAGGTCCGGGACAGGGTACGAGCAGTACTTC.

The chain combines TRBV19 with TRBJ1-1, with 8 bases identical to TRBD1. The CDR3 contains 14 residues. The V and J ends lost 9 bases and 3 bases, in that order; junction bases with no gene match: 9. Germline loops: CDR1 LNHDA, CDR2 SQIVND (reference sequence). The CDR3 loop is CASLKTGAHTEAFF. As DNA, the CDR3 is TGTGCCAGCCTAAAGACAGGGGCCCACACTGAAGCTTTCTTT. The whole variable domain, filled in from reference TRBV19 and TRBJ1-1, reads DGGITQSPKYLFRKEGQNVTLSCEQNLNHDAMYWYRQDPGQGLRLIYYSQIVNDFQKGDIAEGYSVSREKKESFPLTVTSAQKNPTAFYLCASLKTGAHTEAFFGQGTRLTVV.

In DNA, the CDR3 is TGTGCCATCAGTGGGGGACAGGGAAACACCATATATTTT. Translated: CAISGGQGNTIYF. The J gene is TRBJ1-3, the V gene TRBV10-3; 7 nucleotides align to TRBD1. The V segment lost 4 bases and the J segment 4 bases; nucleotides outside the gene matches: 1. The CDR3 totals 13 residues. CDR1 is ENHRY, CDR2 SYGVKD, per germline.

The chain is built from TRBV7-2 and TRBJ2-7, with 14 bases that match TRBD2. Trimming took 4 bases from V and 3 from J; bases not matched to a gene: 11. Germline loops: CDR1 SGHTA, CDR2 FQGNSA. The CDR3 length is 18 residues. The CDR3 spells CASSSGLAGGRMSYEQYF. Written as DNA, the CDR3 is TGTGCCAGCAGCTCTGGACTAGCGGGGGGCAGGATGAGCTACGAGCAGTACTTC.

The rearrangement joins TRBV5-1 to TRBJ1-1; D unresolved. Germline-derived CDR1 and CDR2 are SGHRS and YFSETQ. This CDR3 contains 13 residues. Trimming left V 2 bases short and J 1 base short, with 6 bases between. DNA for the CDR3: TGCGCCAGCAGCTTAACTGGGAACACTGAAGCTTTCTTT. It is translated as CASSLTGNTEAFF.

This chain uses TRBV19 with TRBJ2-5; D is possibly TRBD1 (6 bases). V gave up 4 bases and J gave up 2 bases, with 8 bases separating them. This CDR3 has 13 amino acids. Germline V lookup: CDR1 LNHDA, CDR2 SQIVND (reference sequence). The CDR3 DNA is TGTGCCAGTAGTAAAGGGGGACAAGAGACCCAGTACTTC. This codes for CASSKGGQETQYF.

This rearrangement joins TRBV5-1 to TRBJ2-1, with 13 nucleotides matching TRBD2. The CDR3 runs to 16 residues. The V gene end was trimmed by 3 bases and the J gene end by 4 bases; junction bases not matched to a gene: 4. Germline values: CDR1 SGHRS, CDR2 YFSETQ. The CDR3 DNA follows: TGCGCCAGCAGCTCGACTAGCGGGAGGAATTACAATGAGCAGTTCTTC. Protein sequence: CASSSTSGRNYNEQFF.

This sequence joins TRBV11-2 and TRBJ1-1, with D uncertain. Germline V gene sequence: CDR1 SGHAT, CDR2 FQNNGV. This CDR3 spans 11 amino acids. V dropped 5 bases and J dropped 8 bases, with 9 bases sitting between them. As DNA, the CDR3 is TGTGCCAGCAGCCGCGGAGGGGAAGCTTTCTTT. Its protein is CASSRGGEAFF. Supplemented by reference TRBV11-2 and TRBJ1-1, the full variable domain reads EAGVAQSPRYKIIEKRQSVAFWCNPISGHATLYWYQQILGQGPKLLIQFQNNGVVDDSQLPKDRFSAERLKGVDSTLKIQPAKLEDSAVYLCASSRGGEAFFGQGTRLTVV.

V and J are TRBV3-1 (or the pseudogene TRBV3-2) and TRBJ2-5; 7 bases align to TRBD2. With 1 base clipped from V and 2 bases from J, the junction kept 7 bases outside the gene matches. The germline V gene has CDR1 LGHDT and CDR2 YNNKEL (reference sequence). The CDR3 loop spans 16 amino acids. Written as DNA, the CDR3 is TGTGCCAGCAGCCAAGGTGGGCGGGGGAGGCAAGAGACCCAGTACTTC. It codes for CASSQGGRGRQETQYF.

The chain's CDR3 is CASSQGGQNYGYTF. Written as DNA, the CDR3 is TGCGCCAGCAGCCAGGGGGGACAGAACTATGGCTACACCTTC. This chain joins TRBV4-3 and TRBJ1-2; 7 bases map to TRBD1. CDR1 and CDR2 (germline): LGHNA, YSLEER. The CDR3 runs 14 residues. The V gene end was trimmed by 3 bases and the J gene end by 2 bases; junction bases not matched to a gene: 3.

The chain combines TRBV11-2 with TRBJ2-1; the match to TRBD2 covers 11 bases. Germline values: CDR1 SGHAT, CDR2 FQNNGV. The CDR3 covers 15 residues. The junction had 1 base not matched to a gene; V was cut back by 4 bases and J by 2 bases. CDR3 residues: CASSSGLAAYNEQFF. Here the CDR3 DNA reads TGTGCCAGCAGCTCGGGACTAGCGGCCTACAATGAGCAGTTCTTC.

The chain carries TRBV10-3 and TRBJ2-1; 10 nucleotides match TRBD2. V lost 4 bases and J lost 8; bases outside the gene matches: 8. The germline CDR1 and CDR2 sequences are ENHRY and SYGVKD. The CDR3 is 15 amino acids. The CDR3 is CAISVSAGGPYEQFF. DNA of the CDR3: TGTGCCATCAGTGTATCAGCGGGAGGGCCCTATGAGCAGTTCTTC.

J is TRBJ1-4 and V is TRBV5-1; 8 nucleotides agree with TRBD1. Looked up from germline, CDR1 is SGHRS and CDR2 is YFSETQ. This CDR3 spans 15 amino acids. Losses at the gene ends were 0 bases for V and 8 bases for J; bases not matched to a gene: 6. The CDR3 spells CASSLAPGGQEKLFF. CDR3 coding DNA: TGCGCCAGCAGCTTGGCGCCAGGGGGCCAGGAAAAACTGTTTTTT.

This clone was detected a few times. This chain connects TRBV29-1 to TRBJ2-2; D might be TRBD2 (6 bases). Germline assignment: CDR1 SQVTM and CDR2 ANQGSEA. V shed 4 bases and J shed 8 bases, with 17 bases lying between them. This CDR3 contains 14 residues. CDR3 protein: CSVGGGIGGGELFF. The CDR3 nucleotides are TGCAGCGTTGGCGGCGGGATCGGTGGTGGGGAGCTGTTTTTT.

The V gene is TRBV6-1, the J gene TRBJ2-7; 8 nucleotides agree with TRBD1. The V gene end was trimmed by 2 bases and the J gene end by 9 bases; junction bases not matched to a gene: 9. This CDR3 has 14 residues. From germline, CDR1 is MNHNS and CDR2 SASEGT. The CDR3: CASSERNRGSGQYF. The CDR3 coding sequence is TGTGCCAGCAGTGAAAGAAACAGGGGGTCAGGGCAGTACTTC.

About this clone: Compared with germline, one end of the junction differs, possibly owing to a read error. In DNA, the CDR3 is TGTGCCGGCAGTTGGGGACAGCTCATGAACACTGAAGCTTTCTTT. Its translation: CAGSWGQLMNTEAFF. The rearrangement uses TRBV28 and TRBJ1-1, with TRBD1 identical over 7 bases. The CDR3 is made up of 15 amino acids. CDR1 and CDR2 from the germline V gene are MDHEN and SYDVKM.

The chain has TRBV5-1 and TRBJ2-2; unclear D gene. The CDR3 covers 14 residues. CDR1 is SGHRS, CDR2 YFSETQ, per germline. With 0 bases removed from V and 4 bases from J, the gap between germline ends came to 7 bases. The CDR3 region is CASSLDLATGELFF. Here the CDR3 DNA reads TGCGCCAGCAGCTTGGACCTGGCCACCGGGGAGCTGTTTTTT. Full variable domain (remainder filled in from reference TRBV5-1 and TRBJ2-2): KAGVTQTPRYLIKTRGQQVTLSCSPISGHRSVSWYQQTPGQGLQFLFEYFSETQRNKGNFPGRFSGRQFSNSRSEMNVSTLELGDSALYLCASSLDLATGELFFGEGSRLTVL.

This clone has only one observation. This chain joins TRBV19 and TRBJ2-3, with D hard to call. Germline V gene sequence: CDR1 LNHDA, CDR2 SQIVND (reference sequence). V gave up 7 bases and J gave up 2 bases, with 13 bases separating them. CDR3 length: 14 residues. The CDR3 loop reads CASNAGLLTDTQYF. Here the CDR3 DNA reads TGTGCCAGTAATGCTGGGCTCCTCACAGATACGCAGTATTTT.

The chain has TRBV29-1 and TRBJ2-7, with a tentative D call TRBD1 (5 bases). Germline V gene sequence: CDR1 SQVTM, CDR2 ANQGSEA. V was trimmed by 2 bases and J by 5 bases, leaving 10 bases between them. The CDR3 is 12 amino acids. In DNA, the CDR3 is TGCAGCGTTGAACTTGACAGCAACGAGCAGTACTTC. It codes for CSVELDSNEQYF.

This chain joins TRBV27 and TRBJ1-4; 9 positions match TRBD1. V shed 9 bases and J 4 bases; nucleotides not matched to a gene: 6. Germline lookup yields CDR1 MNHEY and CDR2 SMNVEV (reference sequence). The CDR3 contains 14 residues. The CDR3 sequence is CASATGGHNEKLFF. The CDR3, as DNA: TGTGCCAGTGCTACAGGGGGCCATAATGAAAAACTGTTTTTT. The full variable domain, completed using reference TRBV27 and TRBJ1-4, is EAQVTQNPRYLITVTGKKLTVTCSQNMNHEYMSWYRQDPGLGLRQIYYSMNVEVTDKGDVPEGYKVSRKEKRNFPLILESPSPNQTSLYFCASATGGHNEKLFFGSGTQLSVL.

DNA for the CDR3: TGTGCCAGCACCCGTCAGATTGCATATGGCTACACCTTC. This translates into CASTRQIAYGYTF. J is TRBJ1-2 and V is TRBV7-9, with unresolved D. Germline values: CDR1 SEHNR, CDR2 FQNEAQ (reference sequence). V dropped 7 bases and J dropped 5 bases, with 14 bases sitting between them. The CDR3 sequence is 13 residues long.

This chain uses TRBV7-3 with TRBJ1-1, with D possibly matching TRBD1 (6 bases). The CDR3 is 15 residues long. V dropped 0 bases and J dropped 3 bases, with 11 bases sitting between them. Germline CDR1 and CDR2: SGHTA and FQGTGA. CDR3 DNA sequence: TGTGCCAGCAGCTTAACGAGGGGGACCCACACTGAAGCTTTCTTT. It yields the protein CASSLTRGTHTEAFF.

This clone was picked up a small number of times. This chain connects TRBV6-1 to TRBJ1-2, with 10 bases lining up with TRBD1. This CDR3 has 15 amino acids. CDR1 is MNHNS, CDR2 SASEGT, per germline. The J segment lost 2 bases and the V segment lost 3 bases, leaving 3 bases of the junction unmatched. In nucleotides, the CDR3 is TGTGCCAGCAGTGACGCGGGACAGGGGAACTATGGCTACACCTTC. Translating gives CASSDAGQGNYGYTF.

The rearrangement joins TRBV11-3 to TRBJ2-2; 10 positions agree with TRBD1. From germline, CDR1 is SGHNT and CDR2 YENEEA. The CDR3 is made up of 15 amino acids. Trimming cost V 5 bases and J 4 bases; bases outside gene matches: 4. The CDR3 reads CASSGQGEITGELFF. As DNA, the CDR3 is TGTGCCAGCAGCGGACAGGGGGAGATCACCGGGGAGCTGTTTTTT. Filled out from reference TRBV11-3 and TRBJ2-2, the complete variable domain reads EAGVVQSPRYKIIEKKQPVAFWCNPISGHNTLYWYLQNLGQGPELLIRYENEEAVDDSQLPKDRFSAERLKGVDSTLKIQPAELGDSAVYLCASSGQGEITGELFFGEGSRLTVL.